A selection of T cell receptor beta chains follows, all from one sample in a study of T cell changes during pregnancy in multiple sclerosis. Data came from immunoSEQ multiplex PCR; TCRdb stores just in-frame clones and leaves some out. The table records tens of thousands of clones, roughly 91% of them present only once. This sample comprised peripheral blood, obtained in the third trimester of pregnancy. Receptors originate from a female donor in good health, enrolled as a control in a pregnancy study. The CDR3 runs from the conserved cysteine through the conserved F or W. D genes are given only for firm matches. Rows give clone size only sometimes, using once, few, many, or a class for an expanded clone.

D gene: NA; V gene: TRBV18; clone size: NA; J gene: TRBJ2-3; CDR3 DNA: TGTGCCAGCTCACCGGGGCAGCCAGATACGCAGTATTTT; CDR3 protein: CASSPGQPDTQYF
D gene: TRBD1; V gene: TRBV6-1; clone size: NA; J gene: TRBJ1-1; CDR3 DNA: TGTGCCAGCAGTGAGGCTAGGGGGCGCAGGGTTGGGGCTTTCTTT; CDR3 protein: CASSEARGRRVGAFF
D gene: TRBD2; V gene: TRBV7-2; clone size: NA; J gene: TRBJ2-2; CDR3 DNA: TGTGCCAGCACCCCTGGTCGGCTAGCGGGGGACACCGGGGAGCTGTTTTTT; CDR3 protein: CASTPGRLAGDTGELFF
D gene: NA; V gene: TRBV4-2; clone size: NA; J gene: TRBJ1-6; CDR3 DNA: TGTGCCAGCAGCCAAGATCTAGGAGGGTTTGGAAATTCACCCCTCCACTTT; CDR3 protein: CASSQDLGGFGNSPLHF
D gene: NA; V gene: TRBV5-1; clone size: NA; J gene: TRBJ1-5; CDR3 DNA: TGCGCCAGCAGCCCCGGCCTCCCCCAAGGGGCCAATCAGCCCCAGCATTTT; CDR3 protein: CASSPGLPQGANQPQHF
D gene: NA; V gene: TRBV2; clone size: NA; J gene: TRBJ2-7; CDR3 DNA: TGTGCCAGCAGTGTACCCCGGGACGGGAGCTCCTACGAGCAGTACTTC; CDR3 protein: CASSVPRDGSSYEQYF
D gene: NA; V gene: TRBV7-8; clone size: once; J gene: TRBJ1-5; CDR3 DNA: TGTGCCAGCAGCTCCGGCAATCAGCCCCAGCATTTT; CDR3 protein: CASSSGNQPQHF
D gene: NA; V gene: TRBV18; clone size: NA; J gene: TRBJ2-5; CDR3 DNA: TGTGCCAGCTCACCAGTCAGCCAAGAGACCCAGTACTTC; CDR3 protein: CASSPVSQETQYF
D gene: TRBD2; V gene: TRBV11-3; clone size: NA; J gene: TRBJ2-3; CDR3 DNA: TGTGCCAGCAGCTTAGGGCAACTAGCGGGGGGCCTCACAGATACGCAGTATTTT; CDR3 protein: CASSLGQLAGGLTDTQYF
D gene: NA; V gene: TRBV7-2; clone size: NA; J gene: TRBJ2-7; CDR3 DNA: TGTGCCAGCAGCTTGTCCCGGGTCCTATACGAGCAGTACTTC; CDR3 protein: CASSLSRVLYEQYF
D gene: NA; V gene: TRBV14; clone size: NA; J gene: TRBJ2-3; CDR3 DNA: TGTGCCAGCAGCCAATGGAGGGGGCAGGCAGATACGCAGTATTTT; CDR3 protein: CASSQWRGQADTQYF
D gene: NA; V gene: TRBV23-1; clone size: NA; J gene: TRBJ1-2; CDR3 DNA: TGCGCCAGCAGTCGGACTCCCTATGGCTACACCTTC; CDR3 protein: CASSRTPYGYTF
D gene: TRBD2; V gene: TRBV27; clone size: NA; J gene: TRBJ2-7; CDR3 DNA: TGTGCCAGCAGCGTGGGGGGGTACAACGAGCAGTACTTC; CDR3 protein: CASSVGGYNEQYF
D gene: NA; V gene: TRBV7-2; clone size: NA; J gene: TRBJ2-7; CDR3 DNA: TGTGCCAGCAGCCCTAGCTCGACCCAGCATCTCGAGCAGTACTTC; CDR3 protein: CASSPSSTQHLEQYF
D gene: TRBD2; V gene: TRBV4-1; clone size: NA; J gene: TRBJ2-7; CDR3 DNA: TGCGCCAGCAGCCAAGCCCCGACTAGCAGTTCCTACGAGCAGTACTTC; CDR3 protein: CASSQAPTSSSYEQYF
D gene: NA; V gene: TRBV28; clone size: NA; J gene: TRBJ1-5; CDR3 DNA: TGTGCCAGCAGTGCCCCCCAGGGCCATCAGCCCCAGCATTTT; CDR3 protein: CASSAPQGHQPQHF
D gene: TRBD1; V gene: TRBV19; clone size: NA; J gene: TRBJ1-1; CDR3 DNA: TGTGCCAGTAGTATTGGGACAGATAGTGAAGCTTTCTTT; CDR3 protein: CASSIGTDSEAFF
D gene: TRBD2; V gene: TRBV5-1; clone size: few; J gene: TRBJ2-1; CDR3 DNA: TGCGCCAGCAGCTTTGAGCGGGGGCTCAATGAGCAGTTCTTC; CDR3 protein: CASSFERGLNEQFF
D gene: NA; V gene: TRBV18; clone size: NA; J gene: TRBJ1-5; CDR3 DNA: TGTGCCAGCTCGCTTCACAGGGACAATCAGCCCCAGCATTTT; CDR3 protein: CASSLHRDNQPQHF
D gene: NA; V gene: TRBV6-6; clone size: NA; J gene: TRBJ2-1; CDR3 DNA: TGTGCCAGCAGTTCCCCGGGGTCCTACAATGAGCAGTTCTTC; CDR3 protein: CASSSPGSYNEQFF
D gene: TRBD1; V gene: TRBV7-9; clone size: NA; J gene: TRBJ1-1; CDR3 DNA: TGTGCCAGCAGCCCTACCCCGGACAGGGGGCTTCGCACTGAAGCTTTCTTT; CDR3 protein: CASSPTPDRGLRTEAFF
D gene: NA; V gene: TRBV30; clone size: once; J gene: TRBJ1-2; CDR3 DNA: TGTGCCTGGAGTATCTCAGGGATAGGATATGGCTACACCTTC; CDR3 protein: CAWSISGIGYGYTF
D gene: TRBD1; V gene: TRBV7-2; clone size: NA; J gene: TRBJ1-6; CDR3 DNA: TGTGCCAGCAGCTTACGCCAAATCCCGGGACAGAGTATTCATTCACCCCTCCACTTT; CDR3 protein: CASSLRQIPGQSIHSPLHF
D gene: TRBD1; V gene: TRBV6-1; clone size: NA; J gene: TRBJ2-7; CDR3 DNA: TGTGCCAGCACTGACCTGGACAGGCCCCTCGACGAGCAGTACTTC; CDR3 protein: CASTDLDRPLDEQYF
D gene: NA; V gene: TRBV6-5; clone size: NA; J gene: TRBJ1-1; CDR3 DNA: TGTGCCAGCAGTTACTCCTTTACTCCGGGAAACACTGAAGCTTTCTTT; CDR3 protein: CASSYSFTPGNTEAFF
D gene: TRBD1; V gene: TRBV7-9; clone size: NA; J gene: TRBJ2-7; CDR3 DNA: TGTGCCAGCAGCTTGTTGAGACAGGGGATGAACGAGCAGTACTTC; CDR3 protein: CASSLLRQGMNEQYF
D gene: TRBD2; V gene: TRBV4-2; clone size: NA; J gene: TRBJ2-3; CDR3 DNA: TGTGCCAGCAGCCAAAATTCCGATAGCGGGGGGCTCTTGCATACGCAGTATTTT; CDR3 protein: CASSQNSDSGGLLHTQYF
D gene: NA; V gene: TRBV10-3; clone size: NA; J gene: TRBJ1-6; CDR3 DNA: TGTGCCATCAGTGAGGGTCTGCTAGACCTCACCCTCCACTTT; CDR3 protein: CAISEGLLDLTLHF
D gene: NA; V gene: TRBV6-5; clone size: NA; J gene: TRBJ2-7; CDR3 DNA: TGTGCCGTCGGTGGGGTAACGGGGGAGCAGTACTTC; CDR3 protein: CAVGGVTGEQYF
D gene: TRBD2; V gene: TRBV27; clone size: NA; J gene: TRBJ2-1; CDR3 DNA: TGTGCCAGCAGTTTCGGACTAGCGGGAAATGAGCAGTTCTTC; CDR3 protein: CASSFGLAGNEQFF
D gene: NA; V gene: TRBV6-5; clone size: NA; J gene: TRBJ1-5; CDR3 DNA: TGTGCCAGCACCAGCCACGGGGGCAATCAGCCCCAGCATTTT; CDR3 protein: CASTSHGGNQPQHF
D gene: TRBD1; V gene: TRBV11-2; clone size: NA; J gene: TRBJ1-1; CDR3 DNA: TGTGCCAGCAGCCCGGGACAGGGATCCACTGAAGCTTTCTTT; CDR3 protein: CASSPGQGSTEAFF
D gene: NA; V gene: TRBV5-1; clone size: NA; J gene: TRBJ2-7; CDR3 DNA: TGCGCCAGCAGCTTGGGTGGACAGCTTCTGGAGCAGTACTTC; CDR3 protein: CASSLGGQLLEQYF
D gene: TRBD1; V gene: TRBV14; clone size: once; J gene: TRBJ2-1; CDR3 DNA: TGTGCCAGCAGCCGGGACAGGGGGAAGTTAGAGCAGTTCTTC; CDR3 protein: CASSRDRGKLEQFF
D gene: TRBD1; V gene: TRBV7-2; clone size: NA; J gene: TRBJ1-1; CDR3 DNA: TGTGCCAGCAGTGAGACAGGGATGAACACTGAAGCTTTCTTT; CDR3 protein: CASSETGMNTEAFF
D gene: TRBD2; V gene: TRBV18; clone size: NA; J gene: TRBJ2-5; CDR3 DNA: TGTGCCAGCTCACCACCGGGTGGTCTAGCGGGAGCACAGGAGACCCAGTACTTC; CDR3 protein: CASSPPGGLAGAQETQYF
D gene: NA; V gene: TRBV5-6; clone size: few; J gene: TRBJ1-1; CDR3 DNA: TGTGCCAGCAGCCGGTGGCACTCAGGTAACACTGAAGCTTTCTTT; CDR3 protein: CASSRWHSGNTEAFF
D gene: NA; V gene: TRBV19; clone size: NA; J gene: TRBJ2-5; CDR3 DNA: TGTGCCAGTAGGCAAGGCCAGGGCCGGGAGACCCAGTACTTC; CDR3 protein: CASRQGQGRETQYF
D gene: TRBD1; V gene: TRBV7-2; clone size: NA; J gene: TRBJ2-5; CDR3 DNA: TGTGCCAGCAGCTTAGAGGGGACAGGGGGCCGCGAGACCCAGTACTTC; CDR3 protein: CASSLEGTGGRETQYF
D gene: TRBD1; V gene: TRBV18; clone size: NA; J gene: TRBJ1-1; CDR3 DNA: TGTGCCAGCTCAACAGGGGGCATCGGCACTGAAGCTTTCTTT; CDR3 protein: CASSTGGIGTEAFF